A single sample gave rise to the 10 T cell receptor beta chains below, sequenced in a study of Graves' ophthalmopathy and Graves' hyperthyroidism (dated by TCRdb to between 2017 and 2018). The sample was run on an Illumina HiSeq 2000. For repertoire sequencing, the TCR beta CDR3 regions were amplified from RNA transcripts. The first round was an RT-PCR using HTBI primers with the Qiagen OneStep RT-PCR kit, and this first round was followed by a second-round multiplex PCR, then size selection and purification. Using fastp trimming at Q25 and MiXCR clonotype assembly, TCRdb reanalyzed the public sequencing data and kept in-frame beta chains. Each entry merges the rows of one CDR3 protein and shows their most common DNA and genes. Counted in this sample were under 350,000 distinct CDR3 sequences; 17% of them appeared once. Together, the top ten hold 9% to 15% of the sample. The specimen sequenced was peripheral blood. The origin of the receptors is an adult man with Graves' ophthalmopathy.

Ten or more counts support this clonotype. This chain connects TRBV7-2 to TRBJ1-2, with a possible D match to TRBD1 (6 bases). V shed 5 bases and J shed 0 bases, with 10 bases lying between them. The CDR3 contains 14 residues. Germline V gene sequence: CDR1 SGHTA, CDR2 FQGNSA. This chain's CDR3 is CASSPDSPNYGYTF. The DNA of the CDR3 is TGTGCCAGCAGCCCGGACAGTCCTAACTATGGCTACACCTTC.

This clonotype occurred many times. The chain couples TRBV20-1 to TRBJ2-7, with a tentative D call TRBD2 (6 bases). CDR1 and CDR2 from the germline V gene are DFQATT and SNEGSKA (reference sequence). CDR3 length equals 12 residues. Trimming took off 6 bases at V and 3 bases at J, with 12 bases between the two ends. DNA of the CDR3: TGCAGTGCCCGGAGGGCCTTCTACGAGCAGTACTTC. This encodes CSARRAFYEQYF.

The chain carries TRBV6-2 or TRBV6-3 and TRBJ2-5; D is unclear. Germline V gives CDR1 MNHEY, CDR2 SVGEGT. V lost 2 bases to trimming and J lost 5 bases, with 9 bases between them. The CDR3 runs 13 residues. CDR3 protein: CASSYRASETQYF. In DNA form, the CDR3 reads TGTGCCAGCAGTTACAGGGCGAGCGAGACCCAGTACTTC.

This clonotype was recorded at least ten times. The chain carries TRBV28 and TRBJ2-7; 9 bases agree with TRBD1. The CDR3 length is 15 residues. Germline CDR1 is MDHEN and CDR2 is SYDVKM. V dropped 6 bases and J dropped 5; count of bases not matched to a gene: 11. The CDR3 spells CASRDSGTGPHEQYF. Here the CDR3 DNA reads TGTGCCAGCAGGGACTCCGGGACAGGGCCCCACGAGCAGTACTTC.

This clonotype was detected ten times or more. The chain joins TRBV20-1 to TRBJ1-2, with D unresolved. Germline CDR1 reads DFQATT; CDR2 reads SNEGSKA (reference sequence). The CDR3 covers 13 residues. Between the trimmed V and J ends, which lost 3 bases and 1 base, there was a span of 9 bases. Here the CDR3 DNA reads TGCAGTGCTAGGGCGCAGGATAACTATGGCTACACCTTC. It encodes CSARAQDNYGYTF.

The chain employs TRBV27 and TRBJ2-7; unclear D gene. The CDR3 has 17 residues. The germline V and J ends were trimmed by 5 bases and 2 bases, with 22 bases remaining between them. The germline V gene encodes CDR1 MNHEY and CDR2 SMNVEV (reference sequence). CDR3 nucleotides: TGTGCCAGCAGTCCGCAATGGTCGGCGACTTTCCCCTACGAGCAGTACTTC. Protein product: CASSPQWSATFPYEQYF.

Here the CDR3 DNA reads TGCAGTGCTAGAGATCTTATCAGGGCCGAGCAGTACTTC. As protein: CSARDLIRAEQYF. The rearrangement uses TRBV20-1 and TRBJ2-7; D is possibly TRBD1 (5 bases). Germline assignment: CDR1 DFQATT and CDR2 SNEGSKA (reference sequence). CDR3 length: 13 residues. V gave up 0 bases and J gave up 6 bases, with 12 bases separating them.

The table lists this clonotype with a few counts. The chain carries TRBV12-3 or TRBV12-4 and TRBJ1-6; maybe TRBD1 (5 bases). V lost 5 bases and J 0 bases, leaving 11 bases between the germline ends. The CDR3 is made up of 16 amino acids. The CDR3, as DNA: TGTGCCAGCAGTCCTCGACAGAGCTCCTATAATTCACCCCTCCACTTT. Encoded protein: CASSPRQSSYNSPLHF.

This clonotype came up many times. This chain connects TRBV4-3 to TRBJ2-7; TRBD1 matches at 9 bases. Germline trimming cut 1 base from V and 7 bases from J; bases unmatched to any gene: 8. CDR1 and CDR2 from the germline V gene are LGHNA and YSLEER. The CDR3 covers 15 residues. The CDR3 DNA reads as TGCGCCAGCAGCCAAGCCTCCGGGACAGGGACAGAGCAGTACTTC. It is translated as CASSQASGTGTEQYF.

This clonotype was recorded many times. The V gene is TRBV30, the J gene TRBJ1-1, with TRBD1 as a possible D gene (5 bases). CDR3 length equals 15 residues. Per germline, CDR1 GTSNPN and CDR2 SVGIG (reference sequence). V lost 1 base and J 0 bases, leaving 12 bases between the germline ends. This chain's CDR3 is CAWSGMTAMNTEAFF. CDR3 nucleotide sequence: TGTGCCTGGAGTGGTATGACAGCCATGAACACTGAAGCTTTCTTT.